This T cell receptor beta chain was obtained from a study of control samples from healthy donors and cancer patients. The CDR3 contains 14 residues. Germline lookup yields CDR1 MNHEY and CDR2 SVGAGI. V lost 6 bases and J lost 2; bases outside the gene matches: 4. Libraries were prepared by immunoSEQ multiplex PCR; TCRdb keeps only in-frame clonotypes and omits some of them. The data contain some 150,000 clones, 93% of them singletons. Material for sequencing was blood. The clonotype comes from a woman in her fifties or sixties in good health. The rearrangement uses TRBV6-5 and TRBJ1-2; TRBD1 matches 9 bases. In DNA form, the CDR3 reads TGTGCCAGCAGGCGGACAGGGGAGAACTATGGCTACACCTTC. Translation: CASRRTGENYGYTF.